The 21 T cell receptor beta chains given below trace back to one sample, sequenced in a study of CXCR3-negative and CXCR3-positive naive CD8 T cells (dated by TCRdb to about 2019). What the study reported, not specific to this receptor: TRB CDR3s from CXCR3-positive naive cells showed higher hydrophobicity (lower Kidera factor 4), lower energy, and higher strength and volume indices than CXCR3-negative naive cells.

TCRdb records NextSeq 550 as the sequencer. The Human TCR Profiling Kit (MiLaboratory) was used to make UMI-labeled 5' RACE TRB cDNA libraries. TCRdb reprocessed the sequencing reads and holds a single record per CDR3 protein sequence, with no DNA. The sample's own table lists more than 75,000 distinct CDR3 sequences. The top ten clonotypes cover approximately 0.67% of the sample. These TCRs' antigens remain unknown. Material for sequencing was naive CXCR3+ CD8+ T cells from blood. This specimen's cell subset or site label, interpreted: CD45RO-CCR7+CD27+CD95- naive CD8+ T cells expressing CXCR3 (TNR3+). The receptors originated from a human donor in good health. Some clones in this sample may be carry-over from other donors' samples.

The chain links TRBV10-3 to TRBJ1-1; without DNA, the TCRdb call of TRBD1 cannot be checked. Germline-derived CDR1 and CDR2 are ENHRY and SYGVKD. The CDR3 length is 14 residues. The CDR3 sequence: CAISEARLDTEAFF.

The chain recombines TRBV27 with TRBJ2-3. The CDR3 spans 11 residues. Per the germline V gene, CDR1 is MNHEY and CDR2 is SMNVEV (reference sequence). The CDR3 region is CASSLGRTQYF.

CDR3 region: CSVPYSTGELFF. This sequence joins TRBV29-1 and TRBJ2-2. Germline V gene sequence: CDR1 SQVTM, CDR2 ANQGSEA. The CDR3 loop spans 12 amino acids.

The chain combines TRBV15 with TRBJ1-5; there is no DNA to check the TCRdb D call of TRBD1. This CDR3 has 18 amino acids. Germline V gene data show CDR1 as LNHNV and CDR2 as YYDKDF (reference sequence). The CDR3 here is CATSRDRGAVEFNQPQHF.

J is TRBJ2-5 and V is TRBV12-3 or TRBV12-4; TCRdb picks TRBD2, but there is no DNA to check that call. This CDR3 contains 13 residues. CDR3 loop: CASRTGAQETQYF.

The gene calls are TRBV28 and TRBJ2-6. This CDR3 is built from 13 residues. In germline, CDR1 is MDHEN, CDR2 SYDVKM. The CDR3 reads CASSFAGANVLTF.

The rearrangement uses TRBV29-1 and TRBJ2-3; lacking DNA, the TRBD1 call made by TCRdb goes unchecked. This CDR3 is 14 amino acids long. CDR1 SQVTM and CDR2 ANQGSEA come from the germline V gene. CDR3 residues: CSGSTGVGTDTQYF.

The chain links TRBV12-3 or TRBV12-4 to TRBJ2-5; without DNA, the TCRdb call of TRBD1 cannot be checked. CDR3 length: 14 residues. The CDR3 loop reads CASSSWDIQETQYF.

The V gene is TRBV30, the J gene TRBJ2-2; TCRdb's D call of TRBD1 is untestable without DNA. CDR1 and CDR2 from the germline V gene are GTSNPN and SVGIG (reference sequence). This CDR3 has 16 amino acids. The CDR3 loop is CAWRIGQGRDTGELFF.

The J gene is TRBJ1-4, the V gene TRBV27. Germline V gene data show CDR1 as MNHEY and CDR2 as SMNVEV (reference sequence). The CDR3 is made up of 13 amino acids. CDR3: CASSLGLNEKLFF.

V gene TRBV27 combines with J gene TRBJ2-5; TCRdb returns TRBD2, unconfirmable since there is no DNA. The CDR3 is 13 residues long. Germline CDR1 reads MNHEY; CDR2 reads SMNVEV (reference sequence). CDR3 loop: CASTSGSPETQYF.

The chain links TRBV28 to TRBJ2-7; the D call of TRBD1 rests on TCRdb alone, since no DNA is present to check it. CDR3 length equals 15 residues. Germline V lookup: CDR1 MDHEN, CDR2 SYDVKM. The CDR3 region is CASSRDPPGSYEQYF.

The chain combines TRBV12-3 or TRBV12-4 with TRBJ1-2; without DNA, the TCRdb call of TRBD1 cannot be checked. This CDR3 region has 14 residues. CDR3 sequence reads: CASTKTPQNYGYTF.

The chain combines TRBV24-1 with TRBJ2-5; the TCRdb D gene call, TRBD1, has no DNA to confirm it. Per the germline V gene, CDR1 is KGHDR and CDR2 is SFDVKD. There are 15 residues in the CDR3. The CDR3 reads CATSDPRDGKETQYF.

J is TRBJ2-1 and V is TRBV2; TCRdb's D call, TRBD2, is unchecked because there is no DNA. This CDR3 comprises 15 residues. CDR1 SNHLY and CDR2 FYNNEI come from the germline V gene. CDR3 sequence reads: CASSEGKLGYNEQFF.

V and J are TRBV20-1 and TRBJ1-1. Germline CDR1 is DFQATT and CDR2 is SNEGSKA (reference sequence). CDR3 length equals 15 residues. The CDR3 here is CSARDLRGLHTEAFF.

CDR3 region: CASSPTTGEVDFGYTF. This rearrangement joins TRBV28 to TRBJ1-2; TCRdb returns TRBD1, unconfirmable since there is no DNA. This CDR3 spans 16 amino acids. CDR1 MDHEN and CDR2 SYDVKM come from the germline V gene.

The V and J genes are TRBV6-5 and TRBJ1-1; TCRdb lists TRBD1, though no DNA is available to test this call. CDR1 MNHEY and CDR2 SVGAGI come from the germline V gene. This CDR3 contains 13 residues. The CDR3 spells CASSYPGNTEAFF.

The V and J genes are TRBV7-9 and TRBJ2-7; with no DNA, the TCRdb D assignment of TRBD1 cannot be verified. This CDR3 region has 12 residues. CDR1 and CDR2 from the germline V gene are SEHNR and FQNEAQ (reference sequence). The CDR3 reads CASSRGGSEQYF.

The CDR3 reads CASEKPGQGYGYTF. The J gene is TRBJ1-2, the V gene TRBV25-1; checking the TCRdb D call of TRBD1 is not possible without DNA. Germline V lookup: CDR1 MGHDK, CDR2 SYGVNS. There are 14 residues in the CDR3.

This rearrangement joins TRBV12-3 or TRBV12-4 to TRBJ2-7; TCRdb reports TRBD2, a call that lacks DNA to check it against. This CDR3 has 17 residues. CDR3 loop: CASSFSFRASGPTAKYF.